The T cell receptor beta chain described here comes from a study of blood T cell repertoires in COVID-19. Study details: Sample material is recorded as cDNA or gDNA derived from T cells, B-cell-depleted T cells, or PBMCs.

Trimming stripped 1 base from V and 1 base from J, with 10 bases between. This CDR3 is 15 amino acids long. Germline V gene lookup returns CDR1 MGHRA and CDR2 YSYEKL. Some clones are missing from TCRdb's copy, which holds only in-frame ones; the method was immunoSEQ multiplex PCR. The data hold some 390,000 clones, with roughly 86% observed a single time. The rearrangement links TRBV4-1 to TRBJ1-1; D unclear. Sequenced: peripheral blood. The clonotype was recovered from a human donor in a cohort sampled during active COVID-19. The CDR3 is CASSQGAAPNTEAFF. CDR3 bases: TGCGCCAGCAGCCAAGGCGCTGCTCCGAACACTGAAGCTTTCTTT.